The 27 T cell receptor beta chains given below trace back to one sample, sequenced in a study of PD-1 blockade in classical Hodgkin lymphoma. Brentuximab vedotin exposure varied among the patients, all of whom had relapsed after autologous stem cell transplantation. The investigators isolated CD8+ T cells from thawed PBMCs using magnetic negative selection. Produced via immunoSEQ multiplex PCR; TCRdb's table is partial and in-frame only. The data contain a few thousand clones, about two thirds of them singletons. Specimen: CD8+ T cells from blood, collected at baseline. Source of these receptors: a human donor with classical Hodgkin lymphoma.

This clone appeared a single time. V and J are TRBV11-2 and TRBJ2-5; D uncertain. CDR1 is SGHAT, CDR2 FQNNGV, per germline. This CDR3 comprises 15 residues. Trimming removed 5 bases at V and 5 bases at J, with 18 bases between. The DNA of the CDR3 is TGTGCCAGCAGCCCCCCTCCCCCGGGCATGGAGACCCAGTACTTC. This gives the protein CASSPPPPGMETQYF. Full variable domain (outside the CDR3, taken from reference TRBV11-2 and TRBJ2-5): EAGVAQSPRYKIIEKRQSVAFWCNPISGHATLYWYQQILGQGPKLLIQFQNNGVVDDSQLPKDRFSAERLKGVDSTLKIQPAKLEDSAVYLCASSPPPPGMETQYFGPGTRLLVL.

The chain carries TRBV7-1 and TRBJ2-5; D unresolved. TRBV7-1 is flagged as an ORF with uncertain function. Trimming stripped 2 bases from V and 5 bases from J, with 12 bases between. The CDR3 runs 14 residues. The CDR3 sequence is CASSSPGFGETQYF. In nucleotides, the CDR3 is TGTGCCAGCAGCTCACCCGGTTTCGGGGAGACCCAGTACTTC.

In DNA form, the CDR3 reads TGTGCCAGCAGTTTTGGGCCAGCCAGCGAGCAGTACGTC. Its translation: CASSFGPASEQYV. The chain combines TRBV28 with TRBJ2-7, with D uncertain. V was clipped by 3 bases and J by 6 bases, with 12 bases between them. Per germline, CDR1 MDHEN and CDR2 SYDVKM. The CDR3 extends over 13 amino acids.

This chain joins TRBV4-3 and TRBJ1-1; 8 positions match TRBD1. Germline CDR1 LGHNA, CDR2 YSLEER. The CDR3 totals 18 residues. V was clipped by 0 bases and J by 0 bases; unmatched bases: 9. The chain's CDR3 is CASSQEGGQGGLNTEAFF. The CDR3 nucleotides read TGCGCCAGCAGCCAAGAGGGCGGACAGGGAGGGCTGAACACTGAAGCTTTCTTT.

The sample holds one count of this clone. In DNA, the CDR3 is TGTGCCAGTACCGGGGAAAGGGTCACCGGGGAGCTGTTTTTT. Translating it yields CASTGERVTGELFF. The rearrangement uses TRBV19 and TRBJ2-2, with D possibly being TRBD2 (5 bases). The V gene's germline CDR1 is LNHDA and CDR2 SQIVND (reference sequence). Trimming took off 7 bases at V and 4 bases at J, with 13 bases between the two ends. CDR3 length: 14 amino acids.

J is TRBJ1-5 and V is TRBV27; D is undetermined. The CDR3 extends over 14 amino acids. Germline V gene data show CDR1 as MNHEY and CDR2 as SMNVEV (reference sequence). V lost 1 base and J lost 7, with 11 bases in between. CDR3 region: CASSLYPGTQPQHF. DNA for the CDR3: TGTGCCAGCAGTTTATATCCGGGAACCCAGCCCCAGCATTTT.

The CDR3 region has the DNA TGTGCCAGCACCCGCGCGGGGGGTCGAGAGAACACCGGGGAGCTGTTTTTT. Its translation is CASTRAGGRENTGELFF. The gene calls are TRBV5-4 and TRBJ2-2, with TRBD2 identical over 8 bases. The CDR3 contains 17 residues. The germline V gene encodes CDR1 SGHNT and CDR2 YYREEE (reference sequence). The J segment lost 1 base and the V segment lost 6 bases, leaving 11 bases of the junction unmatched. The full variable domain, in which reference TRBV5-4 and TRBJ2-2 provide the parts outside the CDR3, is ETGVTQSPTHLIKTRGQQVTLRCSSQSGHNTVSWYQQALGQGPQFIFQYYREEENGRGNFPPRFSGLQFPNYSSELNVNALELDDSALYLCASTRAGGRENTGELFFGEGSRLTVL.

The chain is built from TRBV10-3 and TRBJ2-1, with D unclear. Per germline, CDR1 ENHRY and CDR2 SYGVKD. The germline V and J ends were trimmed by 4 bases and 5 bases, with 12 bases remaining between them. The CDR3 runs to 14 residues. The CDR3 loop is CAISGIGIDNEQFF. The CDR3 DNA reads as TGTGCCATCAGTGGAATAGGGATTGACAATGAGCAGTTCTTC.

The CDR3 coding sequence is TGTGCCAGCAGTTTCCGGGGGGAAACTGAAGCTTTCTTT. This sequence encodes CASSFRGETEAFF. V usage is TRBV28 and J usage is TRBJ1-1; TRBD1 is a possible D gene (5 bases). Germline V gene lookup returns CDR1 MDHEN and CDR2 SYDVKM. The CDR3 covers 13 residues. V was clipped by 3 bases and J by 5 bases, with 10 bases between them.

This clone was seen a few times. V gene TRBV25-1 combines with J gene TRBJ2-7, with TRBD1 matching 8 bases. Germline trimming cut 7 bases from V and 7 bases from J; bases unmatched to any gene: 12. The CDR3 is made up of 14 amino acids. CDR1 is MGHDK and CDR2 is SYGVNS in the germline V gene. The CDR3 spells CASIRTGTSGEQYF. DNA for the CDR3: TGTGCCAGCATTAGGACAGGGACGTCGGGTGAGCAGTACTTC.

This clone was seen a few times. The rearrangement uses TRBV7-6 and TRBJ2-6; 7 nucleotides align to TRBD1. The CDR3 is made up of 15 amino acids. J lost 3 bases, V lost 7 bases, and 6 bases had no gene match. The germline V gene has CDR1 SGHVS and CDR2 FNYEAQ. CDR3 coding DNA: TGTGCCAGCACTCCCGGACAGGTTGGGGCCAACGTCCTGACTTTC. Protein: CASTPGQVGANVLTF. Looking up the rest from reference TRBV7-6 and TRBJ2-6 gives the full variable domain: GAGVSQSPRYKVTKRGQDVALRCDPISGHVSLYWYRQALGQGPEFLTYFNYEAQQDKSGLPNDRFSAERPEGSISTLTIQRTEQRDSAMYRCASTPGQVGANVLTFGAGSRLTVL.

This clone was seen once. V gene TRBV7-5 combines with J gene TRBJ2-1; TRBD2, the table's D call, lacks a check against the DNA. TRBV7-5 is noted as a pseudogene. This CDR3 region has 17 residues. The CDR3 region is CASSLSPLAGGYNEQFF. The DNA for the CDR3 is TGTGCCAGCAGCCTCAGTCCCCTAGCGGGAGGGTACAATGAGCAGTTCTTC.

This clone occurred once. The chain couples TRBV4-1 to TRBJ2-5; maybe TRBD2 (6 bases). V dropped 1 base and J dropped 5 bases, with 14 bases sitting between them. Germline loops: CDR1 MGHRA, CDR2 YSYEKL. The CDR3 has 15 residues. CDR3 nucleotide sequence: TGCGCCAGCAGCCAAGGATTGGGGGGATGGGAGACCCAGTACTTC. Translating gives CASSQGLGGWETQYF.

In this sample, this clone is medium-sized. At one end, the junction sequence differs from germline, possibly due to a read error. The chain employs TRBV2 and TRBJ1-1; 10 bases agree with TRBD1. Germline V lookup: CDR1 SNHLY, CDR2 FYNNEI. There are 16 residues in the CDR3. The CDR3 coding sequence is TGTGCCAGCAGAGAAGGACAGGGGGGAATGAACACTGAAGCTTTCTTT. Its translation is CASREGQGGMNTEAFF.

The gene calls are TRBV28 and TRBJ2-2; no clear D. The CDR3 contains 12 residues. Germline V CDR1 and CDR2: MDHEN, SYDVKM. The ends were cut back, 3 bases at V and 7 bases at J, with 6 bases in the middle. As DNA, the CDR3 is TGTGCCAGCAGTTTGGGGAACGGGGAGCTGTTTTTT. This gives the protein CASSLGNGELFF.

V usage is TRBV6-1 and J usage is TRBJ2-1; 10 bases match TRBD1. The CDR3 contains 16 residues. The V gene's germline CDR1 is MNHNS and CDR2 SASEGT. V gave up 2 bases and J gave up 6 bases; unmatched junction bases: 7. In DNA form, the CDR3 reads TGTGCCAGCAGTGAATACCGGGACAGGGGTTTCAATGAGCAGTTCTTC. Its protein is CASSEYRDRGFNEQFF.

This sequence joins TRBV7-2 and TRBJ2-7; D tentatively fits TRBD1 or TRBD2 (5 bases each). Trimming left V 1 base short and J 0 bases short, with 7 bases between. From germline, CDR1 is SGHTA and CDR2 FQGNSA. There are 14 residues in the CDR3. The CDR3 DNA reads TGTGCCAGCAGCTTAGGGGGGAACTCCTACGAGCAGTACGTC. This encodes CASSLGGNSYEQYV.

This clone rates as large (0.1 to 1%). The genes are TRBV13 and TRBJ1-1; tentative D call: TRBD1 (6 bases). Trimming stripped 2 bases from V and 7 bases from J, with 20 bases between. CDR1 and CDR2 from the germline V gene are PRHDT and FYEKMQ (reference sequence). The CDR3 has 16 amino acids. The CDR3 DNA reads as TGTGCCAGCAGCTTATCAATTACAGGGCCAATTGGTGAAGCTTTCTTT. It translates to CASSLSITGPIGEAFF.

The chain links TRBV9 to TRBJ2-1, with D tentatively TRBD1 (6 bases). Deletions cut 1 base from V and 7 bases from J, with 12 bases between. The CDR3 contains 14 residues. Germline assignment: CDR1 SGDLS and CDR2 YYNGEE. CDR3 protein: CASSVKDSYNEQFF. CDR3 DNA sequence: TGTGCCAGCAGCGTAAAGGACAGCTATAATGAGCAGTTCTTC. The full variable domain, in which reference TRBV9 and TRBJ2-1 provide the parts outside the CDR3, is DSGVTQTPKHLITATGQRVTLRCSPRSGDLSVYWYQQSLDQGLQFLIQYYNGEERAKGNILERFSAQQFPDLHSELNLSSLELGDSALYFCASSVKDSYNEQFFGPGTRLTVL.

This clone was counted a few times. The V gene is TRBV27, the J gene TRBJ2-3; a weak D match, TRBD2 (5 bases). This CDR3 has 13 amino acids. CDR1 and CDR2 from the germline V gene are MNHEY and SMNVEV (reference sequence). Trimming left V 7 bases short and J 0 bases short, with 8 bases between. This CDR3 is CASNPGSTDTQYF. CDR3 DNA sequence: TGTGCCAGCAACCCGGGGAGCACAGATACGCAGTATTTT.

This clone has only a few counts. Written as DNA, the CDR3 is TGTGCCAGTAGTATAATAGGGGATAGACAGGGGTCCGACGAGCAGTACTTC. This translates into CASSIIGDRQGSDEQYF. The chain is built from TRBV19 and TRBJ2-7; 8 bases match TRBD1. This CDR3 has 17 amino acids. V trimming: 2 bases; J trimming: 5 bases; junction bases outside the gene matches: 14. CDR1 is LNHDA, CDR2 SQIVND, per germline (reference sequence).

This clone occurred a few times. This chain joins TRBV7-9 and TRBJ1-2, with 9 positions matching TRBD1. Germline assignment: CDR1 SEHNR and CDR2 FQNEAQ (reference sequence). The CDR3 spans 15 residues. V trimming: 6 bases; J trimming: 7 bases; junction bases outside the gene matches: 12. The CDR3 DNA sequence: TGTGCCAGCAGGCCTCCGGGACAGGGAACGGGTGGCTACACCTTC. It encodes CASRPPGQGTGGYTF. Drawing the rest from reference TRBV7-9 and TRBJ1-2, the complete variable domain is DTGVSQNPRHKITKRGQNVTFRCDPISEHNRLYWYRQTLGQGPEFLTYFQNEAQLEKSRLLSDRFSAERPKGSFSTLEIQRTEQGDSAMYLCASRPPGQGTGGYTFGSGTRLTVV.

The V gene is TRBV21-1, the J gene TRBJ2-5; the table gives TRBD1 as D, unverified against the DNA. TRBV21-1 is a recognized pseudogene. The CDR3 loop spans 16 amino acids. The CDR3 region is CASYAQGTVCQETQYF. As DNA, the CDR3 is TGTGCCAGCTATGCACAGGGGACCGTTTGCCAAGAGACCCAGTACTTC.

The chain is built from TRBV4-1 and TRBJ2-3, with TRBD2 matching 16 bases. Per the germline V gene, CDR1 is MGHRA and CDR2 is YSYEKL. After removal of 5 bases from V and 2 bases from J, the junction contained 7 bases not matched to a gene. The CDR3 loop spans 18 amino acids. In DNA, the CDR3 is TGCGCCAGCAGCGCCCCGGGACTAGCGGGAGGGAACACAGATACGCAGTATTTT. Residues: CASSAPGLAGGNTDTQYF.

The chain recombines TRBV4-3 with TRBJ2-3; no definite D call. V dropped 6 bases and J dropped 5 bases, with 6 bases sitting between them. Per the germline V gene, CDR1 is LGHNA and CDR2 is YSLEER. This CDR3 contains 11 residues. The CDR3 loop reads CASREGDTQYF. CDR3 DNA sequence: TGCGCCAGCAGAGAAGGAGATACGCAGTATTTT.

The chain joins TRBV6-5 to TRBJ2-7, with no clear D. The CDR3 spans 13 residues. Germline loops: CDR1 MNHEY, CDR2 SVGAGI. The ends were cut back, 6 bases at V and 2 bases at J, with 11 bases in the middle. CDR3 in DNA: TGTGCCAGCAGGAACTACTATACCTACGAGCAGTACTTC. It codes for CASRNYYTYEQYF.

Relative to its sample, this clone is medium-sized. The rearrangement uses TRBV27 and TRBJ1-2; D not resolved. Germline V gene data show CDR1 as MNHEY and CDR2 as SMNVEV (reference sequence). The CDR3 is 14 amino acids. The V and J ends lost 0 bases and 2 bases respectively, with 7 bases between them. The CDR3: CASSLSTQNYGYTF. DNA of the CDR3: TGTGCCAGCAGTTTATCGACGCAGAACTATGGCTACACCTTC.